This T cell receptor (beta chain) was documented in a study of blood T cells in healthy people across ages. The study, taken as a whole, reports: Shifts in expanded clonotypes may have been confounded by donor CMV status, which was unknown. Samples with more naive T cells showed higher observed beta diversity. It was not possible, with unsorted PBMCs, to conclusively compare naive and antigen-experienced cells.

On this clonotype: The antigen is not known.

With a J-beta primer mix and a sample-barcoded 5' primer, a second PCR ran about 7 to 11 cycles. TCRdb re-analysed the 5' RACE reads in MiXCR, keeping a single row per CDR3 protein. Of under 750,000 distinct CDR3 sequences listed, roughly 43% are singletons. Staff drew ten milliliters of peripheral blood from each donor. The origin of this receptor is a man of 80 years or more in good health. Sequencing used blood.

CDR3 sequence: CASSFRENTEAFF. CDR3 bases: TGTGCCAGCAGTTTTCGGGAGAACACTGAAGCTTTCTTT. The genes are TRBV27 and TRBJ1-1; no firm D call. Germline values: CDR1 MNHEY, CDR2 SMNVEV (reference sequence). The V gene lost 3 bases and the J gene lost 1 base, with 6 bases spanning the gap. The CDR3 totals 13 residues.